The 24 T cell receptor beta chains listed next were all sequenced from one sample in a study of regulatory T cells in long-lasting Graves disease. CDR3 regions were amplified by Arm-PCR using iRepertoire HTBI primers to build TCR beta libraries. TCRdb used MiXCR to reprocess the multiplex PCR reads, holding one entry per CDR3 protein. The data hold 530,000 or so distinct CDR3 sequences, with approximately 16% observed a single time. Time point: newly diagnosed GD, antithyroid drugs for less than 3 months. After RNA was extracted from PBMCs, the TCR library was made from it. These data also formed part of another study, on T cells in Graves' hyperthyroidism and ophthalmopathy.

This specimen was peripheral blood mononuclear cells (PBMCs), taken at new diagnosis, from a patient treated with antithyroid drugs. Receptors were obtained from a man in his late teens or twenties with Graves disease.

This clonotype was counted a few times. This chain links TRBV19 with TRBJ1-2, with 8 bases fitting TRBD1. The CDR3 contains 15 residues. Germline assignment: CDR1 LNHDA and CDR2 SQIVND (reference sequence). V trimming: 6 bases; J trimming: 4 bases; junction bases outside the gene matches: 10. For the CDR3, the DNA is TGTGCCAGTAGGACGACAGGGGAAGCGGTCTATGGCTACACCTTC. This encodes CASRTTGEAVYGYTF.

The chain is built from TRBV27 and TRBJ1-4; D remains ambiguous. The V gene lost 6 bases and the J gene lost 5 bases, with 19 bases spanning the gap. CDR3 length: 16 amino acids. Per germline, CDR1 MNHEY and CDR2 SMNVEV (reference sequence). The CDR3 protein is CASSRLRATANEKLFF. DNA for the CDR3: TGTGCCAGCAGCCGCCTCCGTGCGACCGCGAATGAAAAACTGTTTTTT.

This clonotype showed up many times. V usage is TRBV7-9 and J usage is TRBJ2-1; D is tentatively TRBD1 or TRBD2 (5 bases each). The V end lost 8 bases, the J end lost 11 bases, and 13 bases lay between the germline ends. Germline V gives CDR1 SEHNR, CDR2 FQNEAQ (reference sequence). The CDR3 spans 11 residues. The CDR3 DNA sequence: TGTGCCAGCGGTCCCGGGACCAAGCAGTTCTTC. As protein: CASGPGTKQFF.

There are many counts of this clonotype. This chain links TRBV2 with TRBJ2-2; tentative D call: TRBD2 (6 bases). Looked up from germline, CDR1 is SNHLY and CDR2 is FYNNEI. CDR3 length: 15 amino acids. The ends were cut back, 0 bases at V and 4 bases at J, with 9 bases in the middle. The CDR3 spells CASSEAGLGTGELFF. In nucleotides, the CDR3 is TGTGCCAGCAGTGAAGCGGGACTTGGCACCGGGGAGCTGTTTTTT.

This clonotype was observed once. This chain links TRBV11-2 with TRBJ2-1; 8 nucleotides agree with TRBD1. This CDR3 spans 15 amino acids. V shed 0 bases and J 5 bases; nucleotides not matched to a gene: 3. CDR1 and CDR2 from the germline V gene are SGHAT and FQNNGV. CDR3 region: CASSLEGTGNNEQFF. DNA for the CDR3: TGTGCCAGCAGCTTAGAAGGGACAGGTAACAATGAGCAGTTCTTC.

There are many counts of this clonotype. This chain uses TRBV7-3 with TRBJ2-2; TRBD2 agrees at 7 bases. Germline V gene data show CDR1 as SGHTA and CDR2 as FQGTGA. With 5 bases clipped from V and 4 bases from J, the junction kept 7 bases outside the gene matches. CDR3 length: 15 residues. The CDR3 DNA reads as TGTGCCAGCAGCCCCTCGGGGGGAGGCACCGGGGAGCTGTTTTTT. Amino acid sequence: CASSPSGGGTGELFF.

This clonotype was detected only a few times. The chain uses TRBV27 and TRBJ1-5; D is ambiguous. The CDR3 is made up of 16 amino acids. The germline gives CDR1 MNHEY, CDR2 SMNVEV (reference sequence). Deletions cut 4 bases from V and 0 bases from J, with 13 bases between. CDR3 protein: CASSSDTDYSNQPQHF. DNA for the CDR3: TGTGCCAGCAGTTCCGATACAGATTATAGCAATCAGCCCCAGCATTTT.

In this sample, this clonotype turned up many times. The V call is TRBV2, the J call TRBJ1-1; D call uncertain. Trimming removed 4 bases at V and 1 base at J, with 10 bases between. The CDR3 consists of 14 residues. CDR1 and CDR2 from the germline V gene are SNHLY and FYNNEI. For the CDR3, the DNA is TGTGCCAGCAGTGGGGTTCGGGCGAACACTGAAGCTTTCTTT. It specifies CASSGVRANTEAFF.

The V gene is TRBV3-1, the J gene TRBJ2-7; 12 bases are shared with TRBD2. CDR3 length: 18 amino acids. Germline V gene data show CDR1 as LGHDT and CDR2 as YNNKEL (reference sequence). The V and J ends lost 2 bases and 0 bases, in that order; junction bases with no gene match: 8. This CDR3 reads CASSQFDRLAGVSYEQYF. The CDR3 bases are TGTGCCAGCAGCCAATTTGACCGACTAGCGGGAGTCTCCTACGAGCAGTACTTC.

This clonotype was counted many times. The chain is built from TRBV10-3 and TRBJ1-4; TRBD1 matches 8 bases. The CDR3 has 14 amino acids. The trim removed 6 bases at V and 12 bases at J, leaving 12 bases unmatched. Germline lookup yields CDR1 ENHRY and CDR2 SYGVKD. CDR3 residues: CAISGTGPDGELFF. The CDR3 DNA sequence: TGTGCCATCAGCGGGACAGGTCCCGATGGGGAACTGTTTTTT.

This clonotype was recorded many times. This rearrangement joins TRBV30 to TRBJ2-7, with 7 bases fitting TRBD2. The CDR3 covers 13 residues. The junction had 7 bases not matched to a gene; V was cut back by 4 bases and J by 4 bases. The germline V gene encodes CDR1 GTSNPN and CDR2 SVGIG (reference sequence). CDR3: CAWIRAGAYEQYF. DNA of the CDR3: TGTGCCTGGATCCGCGCGGGAGCATACGAGCAGTACTTC.

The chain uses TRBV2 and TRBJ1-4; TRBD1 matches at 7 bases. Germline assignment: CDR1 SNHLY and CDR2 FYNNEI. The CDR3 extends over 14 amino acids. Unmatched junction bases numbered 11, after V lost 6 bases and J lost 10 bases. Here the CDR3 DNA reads TGTGCCAGCAGGGGAAACAGGGGTGGGGGAAAACTGTTTTTT. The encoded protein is CASRGNRGGGKLFF. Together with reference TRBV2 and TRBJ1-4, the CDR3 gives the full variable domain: EPEVTQTPSHQVTQMGQEVILRCVPISNHLYFYWYRQILGQKVEFLVSFYNNEISEKSEIFDDQFSVERPDGSNFTLKIRSTKLEDSAMYFCASRGNRGGGKLFFGSGTQLSVL.

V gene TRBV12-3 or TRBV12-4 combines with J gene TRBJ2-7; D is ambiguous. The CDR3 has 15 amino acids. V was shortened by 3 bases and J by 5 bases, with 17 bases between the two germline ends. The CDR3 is CASSFDPRQVHEQYF. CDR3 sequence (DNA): TGTGCCAGCAGTTTTGATCCTCGGCAGGTCCACGAGCAGTACTTC.

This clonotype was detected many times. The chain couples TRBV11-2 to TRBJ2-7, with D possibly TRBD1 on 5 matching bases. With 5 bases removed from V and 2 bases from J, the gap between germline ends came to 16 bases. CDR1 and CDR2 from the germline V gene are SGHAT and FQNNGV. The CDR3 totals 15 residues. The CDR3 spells CASSPQGSQTYEQYF. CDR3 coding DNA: TGTGCCAGCAGCCCTCAGGGCAGCCAAACCTACGAGCAGTACTTC.

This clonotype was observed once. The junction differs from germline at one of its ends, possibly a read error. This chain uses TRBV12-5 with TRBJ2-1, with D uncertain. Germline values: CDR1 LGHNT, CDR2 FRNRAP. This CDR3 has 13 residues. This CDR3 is CAGGLSQNNEQFF. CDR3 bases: TGTGCTGGTGGTTTGAGTCAGAACAATGAGCAGTTCTTC.

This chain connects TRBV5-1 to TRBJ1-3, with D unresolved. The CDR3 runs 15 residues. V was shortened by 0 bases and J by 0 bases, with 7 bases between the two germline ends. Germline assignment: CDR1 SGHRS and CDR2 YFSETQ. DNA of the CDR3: TGCGCCAGCAGCTTGGGACCCAACTCTGGAAACACCATATATTTT. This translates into CASSLGPNSGNTIYF.

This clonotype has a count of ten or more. CDR3 DNA: TGTGCCAGCAGAGGGGCAGCTTCAGTGACAGATACGCAGTATTTT. Its translation: CASRGAASVTDTQYF. The chain carries TRBV28 and TRBJ2-3; the D gene is possibly TRBD1 (5 bases). The V gene's germline CDR1 is MDHEN and CDR2 SYDVKM. V dropped 6 bases and J dropped 3 bases, with 16 bases sitting between them. This CDR3 is built from 15 residues.

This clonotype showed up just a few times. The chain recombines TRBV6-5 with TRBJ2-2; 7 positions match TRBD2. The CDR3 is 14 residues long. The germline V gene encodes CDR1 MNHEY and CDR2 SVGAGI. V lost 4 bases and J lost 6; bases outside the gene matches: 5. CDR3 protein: CASSSFGGSGELFF. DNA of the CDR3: TGTGCCAGCAGTTCCTTCGGGGGGTCCGGGGAGCTGTTTTTT.

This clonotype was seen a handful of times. The CDR3: CASSRQGPSNYGYTF. CDR3 DNA sequence: TGTGCCAGCAGTCGTCAGGGGCCGTCTAACTATGGCTACACCTTC. J is TRBJ1-2 and V is TRBV5-6; perhaps TRBD1 as D (6 bases). Trimming pared 5 bases from V and 0 bases from J, leaving 14 bases between. Germline values: CDR1 SGHDT, CDR2 YYEEEE. CDR3 size: 15 residues.

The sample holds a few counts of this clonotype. CDR3 nucleotides: TGCGCCAGCAGCCTACAGGGTTTGGGTTCACCCCTCCACTTT. Protein sequence: CASSLQGLGSPLHF. This chain uses TRBV4-1 with TRBJ1-6, with D possibly matching TRBD1 (6 bases). The germline CDR1 and CDR2 sequences are MGHRA and YSYEKL. V shed 4 bases and J shed 9 bases, with 13 bases lying between them. This CDR3 spans 14 amino acids.

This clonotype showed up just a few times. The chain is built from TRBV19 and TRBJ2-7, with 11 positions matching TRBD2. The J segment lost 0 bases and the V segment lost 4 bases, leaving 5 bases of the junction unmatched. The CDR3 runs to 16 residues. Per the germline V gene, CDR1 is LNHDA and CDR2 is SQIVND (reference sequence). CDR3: CASSKGLAVSSYEQYF. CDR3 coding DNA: TGTGCCAGTAGTAAGGGACTAGCGGTGAGCTCCTACGAGCAGTACTTC.

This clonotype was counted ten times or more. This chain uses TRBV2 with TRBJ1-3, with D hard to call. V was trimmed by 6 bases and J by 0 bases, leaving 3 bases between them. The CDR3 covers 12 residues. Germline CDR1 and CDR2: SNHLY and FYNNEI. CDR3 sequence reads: CASRSSGNTIYF. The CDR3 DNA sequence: TGTGCCAGCAGATCCTCTGGAAACACCATATATTTT.

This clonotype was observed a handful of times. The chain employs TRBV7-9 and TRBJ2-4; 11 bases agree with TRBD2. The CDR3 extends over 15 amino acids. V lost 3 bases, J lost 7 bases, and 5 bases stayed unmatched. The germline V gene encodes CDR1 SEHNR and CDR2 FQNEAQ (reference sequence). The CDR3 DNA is TGTGCCAGCAGCTTGGCTAGCGGGAGGTGGAACATTCAGTACTTC. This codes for CASSLASGRWNIQYF.

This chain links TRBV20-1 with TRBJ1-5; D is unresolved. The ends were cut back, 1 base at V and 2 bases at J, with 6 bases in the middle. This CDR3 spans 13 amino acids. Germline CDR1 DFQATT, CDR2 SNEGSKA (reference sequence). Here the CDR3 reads CSARGRGNQPQHF. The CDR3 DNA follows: TGCAGTGCTAGAGGAAGGGGCAATCAGCCCCAGCATTTT.